This entry lists 24 T cell receptor beta chains sequenced from one sample in a study of blood T cell repertoires in COVID-19. TCRdb's copy holds only in-frame clones and misses some; the assay was immunoSEQ multiplex PCR. The data show more than 95,000 clones, roughly 80% seen once. Sequenced input: peripheral blood. Receptors originate from a man in his sixties with acute or convalescent COVID-19.

Only one count was recorded for this clone. The J gene is TRBJ2-3, the V gene TRBV2, with a tentative D call TRBD2 (5 bases). Germline CDR1 is SNHLY and CDR2 is FYNNEI. The V gene lost 7 bases and the J gene lost 0 bases, with 8 bases spanning the gap. This CDR3 is built from 13 residues. The CDR3 reads CASMRLSTDTQYF. CDR3 DNA sequence: TGTGCCAGCATGAGACTAAGCACAGATACGCAGTATTTT. The variable domain in full, completed from reference TRBV2 and TRBJ2-3, reads EPEVTQTPSHQVTQMGQEVILRCVPISNHLYFYWYRQILGQKVEFLVSFYNNEISEKSEIFDDQFSVERPDGSNFTLKIRSTKLEDSAMYFCASMRLSTDTQYFGPGTRLTVL.

CDR3 sequence (DNA): TGTGCCAGCAGCGCCCTTACAGGGACTGGAAACACCATATATTTT. Translating gives CASSALTGTGNTIYF. This chain joins TRBV2 and TRBJ1-3; a weak D match, TRBD1 (6 bases). Germline assignment: CDR1 SNHLY and CDR2 FYNNEI. There are 15 residues in the CDR3. The V end was cut by 6 bases, the J end by 2 bases, with 14 bases between.

The genes are TRBV6-4 and TRBJ2-1; TRBD1 matches 8 bases. Trimming cost V 5 bases and J 9 bases; bases outside gene matches: 6. The CDR3 runs 13 residues. CDR1 is MRHNA, CDR2 SNTAGT, per germline. The CDR3 nucleotides read TGTGCCAGCAGTCTTCTACAGGGGGGTGAGCAGTTCTTC. This encodes CASSLLQGGEQFF.

The chain has TRBV9 and TRBJ2-3; D gene uncertain. The CDR3 runs 14 residues. Germline loops: CDR1 SGDLS, CDR2 YYNGEE. V was cut by 0 bases and J by 2 bases, with 7 bases left in between. The CDR3 here is CASSVVGSTDTQYF. In nucleotides, the CDR3 is TGTGCCAGCAGCGTAGTTGGCTCCACAGATACGCAGTATTTT.

The chain combines TRBV4-1 with TRBJ1-2; a weak D match, TRBD1 (5 bases). Germline CDR1 reads MGHRA; CDR2 reads YSYEKL. V lost 1 base and J 4 bases, leaving 13 bases between the germline ends. The CDR3 sequence is 15 residues long. Here the CDR3 DNA reads TGCGCCAGCAGCCAAGGTACGACAGTACCCTATGGCTACACCTTC. This encodes CASSQGTTVPYGYTF.

This clone was recorded a few times. This chain connects TRBV7-9 to TRBJ2-2, with unresolved D. V dropped 4 bases and J dropped 4 bases, with 13 bases sitting between them. This CDR3 has 15 residues. CDR1 is SEHNR and CDR2 is FQNEAQ in the germline V gene (reference sequence). CDR3 DNA: TGTGCCAGCAGCTCCCCACTTGGAGTCACCGGGGAGCTGTTTTTT. This encodes CASSSPLGVTGELFF. Filled out from reference TRBV7-9 and TRBJ2-2, the complete variable domain reads DTGVSQNPRHKITKRGQNVTFRCDPISEHNRLYWYRQTLGQGPEFLTYFQNEAQLEKSRLLSDRFSAERPKGSFSTLEIQRTEQGDSAMYLCASSSPLGVTGELFFGEGSRLTVL.

The chain has TRBV2 and TRBJ1-4, with unresolved D. Trimming took off 7 bases at V and 5 bases at J, with 5 bases between the two ends. CDR3 length: 11 amino acids. Germline CDR1 and CDR2: SNHLY and FYNNEI. The chain's CDR3 is CASNSNEKLFF. CDR3 DNA sequence: TGTGCCAGCAACTCAAATGAAAAACTGTTTTTT.

The V gene is TRBV2, the J gene TRBJ1-2; D possibly corresponds to TRBD1 (5 bases). The germline CDR1 and CDR2 sequences are SNHLY and FYNNEI. V dropped 6 bases and J dropped 8 bases, with 16 bases sitting between them. The CDR3 sequence is 13 residues long. CDR3 bases: TGTGCCAGCAGGGAGACAGCCCCTTGGGGCTACACCTTC. Translating gives CASRETAPWGYTF.

The chain is built from TRBV3-1 (or the pseudogene TRBV3-2) and TRBJ1-1; the D gene is possibly TRBD1 (6 bases). The CDR3 is made up of 15 amino acids. With 1 base removed from V and 0 bases from J, the gap between germline ends came to 9 bases. Germline loops: CDR1 LGHDT, CDR2 YNNKEL (reference sequence). CDR3 sequence (DNA): TGTGCCAGCAGCCAAGGACAGGCCTTGAACACTGAAGCTTTCTTT. As protein: CASSQGQALNTEAFF.

The chain uses TRBV2 and TRBJ2-3; 9 nucleotides match TRBD1. The junction had 4 bases not matched to a gene; V was cut back by 5 bases and J by 4 bases. Germline V gene lookup returns CDR1 SNHLY and CDR2 FYNNEI. CDR3 size: 14 residues. DNA for the CDR3: TGTGCCAGCAGTTCGGGACAGGGACCAGATACGCAGTATTTT. This gives the protein CASSSGQGPDTQYF.

The chain links TRBV7-2 to TRBJ2-1; tentatively, D is TRBD2 (5 bases). The CDR3 extends over 15 amino acids. V dropped 5 bases and J dropped 2 bases, with 13 bases sitting between them. Germline CDR1 and CDR2: SGHTA and FQGNSA. CDR3 bases: TGTGCCAGCAGCCCCGACGGTAGCGCCTACAATGAGCAGTTCTTC. Translating gives CASSPDGSAYNEQFF.

The chain uses TRBV6-5 and TRBJ2-7; TRBD1 matches at 7 bases. CDR1 and CDR2 from the germline V gene are MNHEY and SVGAGI. The V and J ends lost 6 bases and 1 base, in that order; junction bases with no gene match: 6. The CDR3 extends over 14 amino acids. CDR3 sequence reads: CASRPTTGSYEQYF. In nucleotides, the CDR3 is TGTGCCAGCAGGCCGACGACAGGGTCCTACGAGCAGTACTTC.

The chain couples TRBV7-2 to TRBJ2-1, with 9 bases matching TRBD2. Trimming took 5 bases from V and 6 from J; bases not matched to a gene: 5. The CDR3 is made up of 14 amino acids. Germline CDR1 SGHTA, CDR2 FQGNSA. The CDR3 region has the DNA TGTGCCAGCAGCATTAGCGGGAGTGTCAATGAGCAGTTCTTC. Protein product: CASSISGSVNEQFF.

The V gene is TRBV5-1, the J gene TRBJ1-4; D unclear. Germline CDR1 SGHRS, CDR2 YFSETQ. The V gene lost 4 bases and the J gene lost 5 bases, with 12 bases spanning the gap. The CDR3 is made up of 14 amino acids. Here the CDR3 reads CASSPQAINEKLFF. CDR3 nucleotide sequence: TGCGCCAGCAGCCCCCAGGCGATAAATGAAAAACTGTTTTTT.

This sequence joins TRBV18 and TRBJ2-5; D uncertain. V shed 1 base and J shed 5 bases, with 5 bases lying between them. The V gene's germline CDR1 is KGHSH and CDR2 LQKENI. The CDR3 runs 12 residues. The CDR3 is CASSPLAETQYF. The DNA of the CDR3 is TGTGCCAGCTCACCACTTGCGGAGACCCAGTACTTC.

The gene calls are TRBV6-2 or TRBV6-3 and TRBJ2-7; TRBD2 agrees at 9 bases. The CDR3 is 15 amino acids. V lost 5 bases, J lost 0 bases, and 5 bases stayed unmatched. Looked up from germline, CDR1 is MNHEY and CDR2 is SVGEGT. The CDR3: CASSTHSGSSYEQYF. DNA of the CDR3: TGTGCCAGCAGTACCCATAGCGGGAGCTCCTACGAGCAGTACTTC.

The chain employs TRBV4-1 and TRBJ1-5; TRBD1 aligns across 8 bases. CDR1 and CDR2 (germline): MGHRA, YSYEKL. The junction had 10 bases not matched to a gene; V was cut back by 0 bases and J by 6 bases. The CDR3 has 17 residues. The CDR3 bases are TGCGCCAGCAGCCAAGAAAAATGGGACAGGTACCCTCAGCCCCAGCATTTT. It codes for CASSQEKWDRYPQPQHF.

The chain couples TRBV28 to TRBJ2-1; 9 nucleotides line up with TRBD1. There are 15 residues in the CDR3. The germline CDR1 and CDR2 sequences are MDHEN and SYDVKM. V shed 6 bases, J shed 8 bases, and the junction held 11 bases outside the gene matches. CDR3 amino acids: CASRSQGALVYEQFF. The CDR3 nucleotides read TGTGCCAGCAGATCACAGGGGGCGCTTGTCTATGAGCAGTTCTTC. The full variable domain, completed using reference TRBV28 and TRBJ2-1, is DVKVTQSSRYLVKRTGEKVFLECVQDMDHENMFWYRQDPGLGLRLIYFSYDVKMKEKGDIPEGYSVSREKKERFSLILESASTNQTSMYLCASRSQGALVYEQFFGPGTRLTVL.

The rearrangement joins TRBV7-8 to TRBJ1-1, with D tentatively TRBD1 (6 bases). The CDR3 runs 16 residues. V was clipped by 1 base and J by 5 bases, with 17 bases between them. Germline CDR1 and CDR2: SGHVS and FQNEAQ. DNA for the CDR3: TGTGCCAGCAGCTTAGTTAGCTCAGGGGTAGGGACTGAAGCTTTCTTT. As protein: CASSLVSSGVGTEAFF. Full variable domain (rest looked up from reference TRBV7-8 and TRBJ1-1): GAGVSQSPRYKVAKRGQDVALRCDPISGHVSLFWYQQALGQGPEFLTYFQNEAQLDKSGLPSDRFFAERPEGSVSTLKIQRTQQEDSAVYLCASSLVSSGVGTEAFFGQGTRLTVV.

The chain combines TRBV19 with TRBJ1-1; no definite D call. Germline values: CDR1 LNHDA, CDR2 SQIVND (reference sequence). Trimming shortened V by 10 bases and J by 1 base, and 16 bases separated the two germline ends. The CDR3 runs to 14 residues. The CDR3 region has the DNA TGTGCCACAACATTGGGCAGACGGAACACTGAAGCTTTCTTT. Translating it yields CATTLGRRNTEAFF. Drawing the rest from reference TRBV19 and TRBJ1-1, the complete variable domain is DGGITQSPKYLFRKEGQNVTLSCEQNLNHDAMYWYRQDPGQGLRLIYYSQIVNDFQKGDIAEGYSVSREKKESFPLTVTSAQKNPTAFYLCATTLGRRNTEAFFGQGTRLTVV.

This chain uses TRBV29-1 with TRBJ1-2; tentative D call: TRBD1 (5 bases). The CDR3 runs to 16 residues. Between the trimmed V and J ends, which lost 1 base and 6 bases, there was a span of 21 bases. Germline CDR1 is SQVTM and CDR2 is ANQGSEA. Here the CDR3 reads CSVEVRGGDAGDGYTF. Written as DNA, the CDR3 is TGCAGCGTTGAAGTAAGGGGAGGTGACGCGGGTGATGGCTACACCTTC.

Comment on this clone: A read error may produce the germline difference seen at one junction end. V is TRBV6-1 and J is TRBJ2-7; the match to TRBD2 covers 7 bases. Germline V gene sequence: CDR1 MNHNS, CDR2 SASEGT. The CDR3 sequence is 15 residues long. In DNA, the CDR3 is TGTGCCAGCAGTCAAGCCGGACTAGGTTCTTACGAGCAGTACTTC. Protein product: CASSQAGLGSYEQYF.

The chain employs TRBV7-9 and TRBJ2-2, with D possibly being TRBD1 (5 bases). Germline values: CDR1 SEHNR, CDR2 FQNEAQ (reference sequence). This CDR3 region has 15 residues. Trimming pared 3 bases from V and 1 base from J, leaving 9 bases between. The CDR3 sequence: CASSLDIQNTGELFF. The CDR3 DNA sequence: TGTGCCAGCAGCTTGGACATCCAGAACACCGGGGAGCTGTTTTTT. Using reference TRBV7-9 and TRBJ2-2 for the parts outside the CDR3, the full variable domain is DTGVSQNPRHKITKRGQNVTFRCDPISEHNRLYWYRQTLGQGPEFLTYFQNEAQLEKSRLLSDRFSAERPKGSFSTLEIQRTEQGDSAMYLCASSLDIQNTGELFFGEGSRLTVL.

CDR3: CASSYFGQGDEQYF. The CDR3, as DNA: TGTGCCAGCAGCTACTTTGGACAGGGAGACGAGCAGTACTTC. V gene TRBV7-8 combines with J gene TRBJ2-7; 8 bases map to TRBD1. The germline V gene encodes CDR1 SGHVS and CDR2 FQNEAQ. V was pared by 4 bases and J by 5 bases, with 7 bases of the junction left unmatched. This CDR3 contains 14 residues. Full variable domain (outside the CDR3, taken from reference TRBV7-8 and TRBJ2-7): GAGVSQSPRYKVAKRGQDVALRCDPISGHVSLFWYQQALGQGPEFLTYFQNEAQLDKSGLPSDRFFAERPEGSVSTLKIQRTQQEDSAVYLCASSYFGQGDEQYFGPGTRLTVT.